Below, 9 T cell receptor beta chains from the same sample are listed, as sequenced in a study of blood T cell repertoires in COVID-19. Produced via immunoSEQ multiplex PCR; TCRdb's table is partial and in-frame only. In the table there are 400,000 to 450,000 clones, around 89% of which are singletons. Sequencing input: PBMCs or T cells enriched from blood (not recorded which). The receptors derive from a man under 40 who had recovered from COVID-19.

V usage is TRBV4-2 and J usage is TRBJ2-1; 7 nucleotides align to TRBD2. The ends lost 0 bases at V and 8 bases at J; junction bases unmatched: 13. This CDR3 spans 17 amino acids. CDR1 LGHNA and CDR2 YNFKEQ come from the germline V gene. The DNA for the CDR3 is TGTGCCAGCAGCCAAGAGTTATTCGGGGGGAGGAGGGATGAGCAGTTCTTC. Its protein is CASSQELFGGRRDEQFF.

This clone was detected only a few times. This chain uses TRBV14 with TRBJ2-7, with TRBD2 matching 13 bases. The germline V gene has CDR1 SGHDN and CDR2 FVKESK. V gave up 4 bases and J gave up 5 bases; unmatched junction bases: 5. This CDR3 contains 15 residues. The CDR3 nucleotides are TGTGCCAGCAGCCGCGGACTAGCGGGAGTCGACGAGCAGTACTTC. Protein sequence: CASSRGLAGVDEQYF.

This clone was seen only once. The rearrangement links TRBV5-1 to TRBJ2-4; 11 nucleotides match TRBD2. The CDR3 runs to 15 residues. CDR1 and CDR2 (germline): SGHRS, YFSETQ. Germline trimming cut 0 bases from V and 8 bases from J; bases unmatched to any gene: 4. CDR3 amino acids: CASSLGASGRYIQYF. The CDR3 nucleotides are TGCGCCAGCAGCTTGGGAGCTAGCGGGAGGTACATTCAGTACTTC.

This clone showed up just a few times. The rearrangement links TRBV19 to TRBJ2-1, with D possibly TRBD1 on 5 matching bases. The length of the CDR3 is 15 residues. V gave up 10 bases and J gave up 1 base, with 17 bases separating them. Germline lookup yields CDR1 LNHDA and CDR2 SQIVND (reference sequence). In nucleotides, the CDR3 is TGTGCCACCGCGGAAGGGGTTTGGTCCTACAATGAGCAGTTCTTC. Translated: CATAEGVWSYNEQFF.

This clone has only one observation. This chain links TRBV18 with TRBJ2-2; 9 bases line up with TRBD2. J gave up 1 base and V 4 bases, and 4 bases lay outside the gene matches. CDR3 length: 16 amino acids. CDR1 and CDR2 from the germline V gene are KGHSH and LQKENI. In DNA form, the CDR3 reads TGTGCCAGCTCACTATTAGCGGGAGTGAACACCGGGGAGCTGTTTTTT. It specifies CASSLLAGVNTGELFF.

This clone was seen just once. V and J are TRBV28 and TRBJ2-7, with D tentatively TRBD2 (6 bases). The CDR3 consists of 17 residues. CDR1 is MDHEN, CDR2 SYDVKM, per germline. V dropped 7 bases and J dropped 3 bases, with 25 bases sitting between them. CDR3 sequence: CASTRRGGHKSRYEQYF. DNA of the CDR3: TGTGCCAGCACCCGAAGAGGAGGGCACAAAAGTCGCTACGAGCAGTACTTC.

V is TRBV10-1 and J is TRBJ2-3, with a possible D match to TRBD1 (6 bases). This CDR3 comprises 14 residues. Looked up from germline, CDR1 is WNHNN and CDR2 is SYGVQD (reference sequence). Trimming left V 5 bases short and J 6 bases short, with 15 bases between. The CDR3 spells CASSPGEGSDTQYF. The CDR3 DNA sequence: TGCGCCAGCAGTCCAGGGGAAGGGTCGGATACGCAGTATTTT.

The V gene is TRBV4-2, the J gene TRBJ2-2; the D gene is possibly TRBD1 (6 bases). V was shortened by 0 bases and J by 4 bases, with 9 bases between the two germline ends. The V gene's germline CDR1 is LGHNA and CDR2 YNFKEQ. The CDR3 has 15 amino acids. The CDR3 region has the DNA TGTGCCAGCAGCCAAGAAGGGGGAGTCACCGGGGAGCTGTTTTTT. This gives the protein CASSQEGGVTGELFF.

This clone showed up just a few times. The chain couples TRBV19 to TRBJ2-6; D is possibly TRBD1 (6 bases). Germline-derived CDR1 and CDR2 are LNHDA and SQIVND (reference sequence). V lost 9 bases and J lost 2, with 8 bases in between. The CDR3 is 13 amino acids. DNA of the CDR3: TGTGCCAGCAACAGGGCTGGGGCCAACGTCCTGACTTTC. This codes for CASNRAGANVLTF.